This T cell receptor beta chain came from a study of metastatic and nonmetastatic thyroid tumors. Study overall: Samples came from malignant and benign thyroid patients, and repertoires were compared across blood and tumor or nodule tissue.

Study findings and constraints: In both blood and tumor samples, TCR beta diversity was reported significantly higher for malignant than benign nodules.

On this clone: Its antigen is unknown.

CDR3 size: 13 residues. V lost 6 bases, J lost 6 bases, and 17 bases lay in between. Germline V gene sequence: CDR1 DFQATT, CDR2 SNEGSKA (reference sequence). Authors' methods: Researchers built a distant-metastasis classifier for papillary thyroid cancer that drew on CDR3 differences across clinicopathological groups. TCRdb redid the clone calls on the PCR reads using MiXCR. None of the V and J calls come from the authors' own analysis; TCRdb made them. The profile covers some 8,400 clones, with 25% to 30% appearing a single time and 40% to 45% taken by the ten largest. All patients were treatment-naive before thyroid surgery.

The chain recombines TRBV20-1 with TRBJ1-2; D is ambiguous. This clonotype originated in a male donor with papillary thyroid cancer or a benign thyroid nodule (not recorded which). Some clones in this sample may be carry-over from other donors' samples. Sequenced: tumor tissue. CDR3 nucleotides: TGCAGTGCCAGTGTCGGCCTCATAAATGGCTACACCTTC. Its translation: CSASVGLINGYTF.